This entry features one T cell receptor (beta chain) sequence. Its matching antigen is unknown. The CDR3 consists of 15 residues. Germline CDR1 is LGHNA and CDR2 is YSLEER. Trimming pared 4 bases from V and 0 bases from J, leaving 10 bases between. The sample is drawn from a study of T-cell memory formation after mild COVID-19. Study-level information: The study found TCR clusters largely donor specific. Points from the study as a whole: Among clones contracting day 15 to 85, CD4/CD8 was balanced, whereas later expanders leaned CD4+. Confirmation was lacking for SARS-CoV-2 specificity of second-wave clones that peaked on day 37.

TCR alpha and TCR beta cDNA libraries with sample barcodes and UMIs came from 5'RACE using constant-segment primers. TCRdb reanalysed the 5' RACE reads using MiXCR and keeps one entry per CDR3 protein. The profile shows some 150,000 distinct CDR3 sequences, roughly 24% of them singletons. This clonotype was obtained from an adult woman who had mild COVID-19 (a few samples of this study predate the infection). Cell type and time point are not known. Specimen: PBMCs or a T cell subset sorted from them (not recorded which). The rearrangement joins TRBV4-3 to TRBJ2-1, with D tentatively TRBD2 (5 bases). CDR3 loop: CASSPLARSYNEQFF. The CDR3 bases are TGCGCCAGCAGCCCGTTAGCGCGCTCCTACAATGAGCAGTTCTTC.